Following are 14 T cell receptor beta chains from one sample sequenced in a study of blood T cells in healthy people across ages. Next came a second PCR, run for about 6 to 12 cycles, which used a sample-barcoded 5' primer along with a J-beta primer mix. TCRdb reprocessed the 5' RACE reads via MiXCR and lists one record per CDR3 protein. Among about a million distinct CDR3 sequences listed, 51% were seen once. What was sequenced was blood. Every receptor here comes from a woman aged 55-70 years in good health.

The J gene is TRBJ2-2, the V gene TRBV4-3; the D gene is possibly TRBD1 (5 bases). Germline CDR1 and CDR2: LGHNA and YSLEER. With 4 bases removed from V and 3 bases from J, the gap between germline ends came to 9 bases. The CDR3 contains 14 residues. CDR3 in DNA: TGCGCCAGCAGCCGCGACAGTTACACCGGGGAGCTGTTTTTT. It yields the protein CASSRDSYTGELFF.

Comments on this clonotype: A junction boundary mismatches the germline segment, possibly from a read error. This chain links TRBV29-1 with TRBJ2-3; perhaps TRBD1 as D (6 bases). The CDR3 loop spans 15 amino acids. The germline CDR1 and CDR2 sequences are SQVTM and ANQGSEA. The CDR3 sequence: CSARNQGRDTDTRYF. CDR3 in DNA: TGCAGCGCCCGAAATCAGGGTCGGGACACAGATACGCGGTATTTT.

V is TRBV28 and J is TRBJ2-7; D uncertain. Germline loops: CDR1 MDHEN, CDR2 SYDVKM. Trimming removed 1 base at V and 5 bases at J, with 12 bases between. The CDR3 sequence is 14 residues long. CDR3 protein: CASSLLAKRDEQYF. CDR3 in DNA: TGTGCCAGCAGTTTATTGGCCAAACGGGACGAGCAGTACTTC.

The chain is built from TRBV28 and TRBJ2-7; 9 positions match TRBD1. Matching the DNA end better, TRBJ2-5 makes the J call doubtful. The CDR3 length is 15 residues. Looked up from germline, CDR1 is MDHEN and CDR2 is SYDVKM. The CDR3 spells CASSLHGQGRGTQYF. In DNA form, the CDR3 reads TGTGCCAGCAGTTTACACGGACAGGGGAGAGGGACCCAGTACTTC.

This rearrangement joins TRBV2 to TRBJ2-7; the match to TRBD1 covers 7 bases. J gave up 6 bases and V 5 bases, and 7 bases lay outside the gene matches. Germline-derived CDR1 and CDR2 are SNHLY and FYNNEI. CDR3 length: 13 residues. The CDR3 is CASSRQGGSEQYF. CDR3 DNA sequence: TGTGCCAGCAGTAGACAGGGTGGTTCCGAGCAGTACTTC.

The chain couples TRBV6-2 or TRBV6-3 to TRBJ2-3; 7 bases agree with TRBD1. V lost 10 bases and J lost 3; bases outside the gene matches: 10. This CDR3 comprises 14 residues. Germline V gene data show CDR1 as MNHEY and CDR2 as SVGEGT. The CDR3 coding sequence is TGTGCCACCGCCCCGGGACAGAATACAGATACGCAGTATTTT. Its protein product is CATAPGQNTDTQYF.

V usage is TRBV7-2 and J usage is TRBJ2-7; D is possibly TRBD2 (5 bases). Germline values: CDR1 SGHTA, CDR2 FQGNSA. The V end was cut by 6 bases, the J end by 10 bases, with 19 bases between. The CDR3 contains 13 residues. This CDR3 is CASSLHQDWAQYF. The CDR3 DNA reads as TGTGCCAGCAGTTTGCACCAGGACTGGGCCCAGTACTTC.

This clonotype was observed a few times. The genes are TRBV7-3 and TRBJ2-3; tentative D call: TRBD2 (5 bases). Germline CDR1 is SGHTA and CDR2 is FQGTGA. There are 16 residues in the CDR3. Deletions cut 4 bases from V and 2 bases from J, with 16 bases between. This CDR3 is CASSSTTQLVTDTQYF. CDR3 DNA: TGTGCCAGCAGCTCTACCACCCAACTAGTCACAGATACGCAGTATTTT.

Only a few counts were recorded for this clonotype. The rearrangement links TRBV3-1 to TRBJ2-5, with 11 bases aligning to TRBD2. V was clipped by 1 base and J by 11 bases; unmatched bases: 9. This CDR3 has 15 residues. CDR1 LGHDT and CDR2 YNNKEL come from the germline V gene (reference sequence). Here the CDR3 DNA reads TGTGCCAGCAGCCAAGTTCTAGCGGGAGGAAATGAGCAGTACTTC. As protein: CASSQVLAGGNEQYF.

This chain joins TRBV12-3 or TRBV12-4 and TRBJ1-2; D gene ambiguous. The CDR3 has 15 amino acids. V shed 7 bases and J shed 1 base, with 16 bases lying between them. CDR3 DNA: TGTGCCAGCACCTCAATTCCCGACCGTAACTATGGCTACACCTTC. Its protein product is CASTSIPDRNYGYTF.

This clonotype was counted between two and nine times. The V and J genes are TRBV7-2 and TRBJ1-1; D is unresolved. The length of the CDR3 is 15 residues. Per the germline V gene, CDR1 is SGHTA and CDR2 is FQGNSA. V was clipped by 2 bases and J by 0 bases, with 10 bases between them. In DNA, the CDR3 is TGTGCCAGCAGCTTAACAATCCAGATGAACACTGAAGCTTTCTTT. The encoded protein is CASSLTIQMNTEAFF.

The V call is TRBV4-1, the J call TRBJ2-7, with 9 bases identical to TRBD1. Germline V gene sequence: CDR1 MGHRA, CDR2 YSYEKL. V lost 4 bases and J lost 2; bases outside the gene matches: 6. This CDR3 is built from 15 residues. The CDR3 spells CASSPDRGGAYEQYF. The CDR3 DNA reads TGCGCCAGCAGCCCAGACAGGGGGGGGGCCTACGAGCAGTACTTC.

CDR3 amino acids: CASSSQTSSYEQYF. DNA of the CDR3: TGTGCCAGCAGCTCTCAGACTAGTTCCTACGAGCAGTACTTC. The chain has TRBV13 and TRBJ2-7, with a weak D call TRBD2 (6 bases). Germline-derived CDR1 and CDR2 are PRHDT and FYEKMQ (reference sequence). V lost 4 bases to trimming and J lost 1 base, with 11 bases between them. This CDR3 is built from 14 residues.

The chain links TRBV7-9 to TRBJ2-1, with D maybe TRBD2 (5 bases). CDR3 length: 13 amino acids. Germline V gene lookup returns CDR1 SEHNR and CDR2 FQNEAQ (reference sequence). Trimming removed 8 bases at V and 3 bases at J, with 11 bases between. CDR3 nucleotides: TGTGCCAGCTCTAGCAGTTTCTACAATGAGCAGTTCTTC. This sequence encodes CASSSSFYNEQFF.